Listed here is a single T cell receptor beta chain. Its specific antigen is unknown. Base qualities are not recorded, but no much larger clone differs from it by a single base. This specimen belongs to a study of identical twins (dated by TCRdb to the mid-2010s). Broadly, across the study: To test whether fetal clonotypes persist, the study used deep sequencing on TCR alpha and beta repertoires from monozygotic twins, unrelated adults of various ages, and cord blood. To rule out contamination, the twin experiments were replicated at different times with different library preparation protocols. Summary of the overall study and its limitations: In beta out-of-frame sequences, excess twin sharing was weaker, because having fewer shared sequences lowered the signal-to-noise ratio. Fewer insertions were carried by abundant cord blood beta clonotypes, a similar but weaker trend appeared in young adult naive repertoires, and no such trend appeared in memory repertoires. Invariant T cells such as MAIT and iNKT could partly confound zero-insertion analyses, though diverse VJ usage argued against this for most clonotypes. Compared with coincidental sharing between unrelated individuals, an excess of low generation-probability sequences was observed among out-of-frame TCR alpha sequences shared between twins. Because the same donors could not be followed over many years, the conclusions depended on cross-sectional statistical analysis. Recombination models systematically underestimated out-of-frame TCR alpha sharing in monozygotic twins but agreed with sharing between unrelated individuals.

The library was prepared using 5' RACE. Sequencing relied on an Illumina HiSeq 2000. Template switching added a universal primer binding site, and the final cDNA carried a unique molecular identifier that allowed TCR cDNA molecules to be counted accurately. Specific primers in the conserved constant-segment region were used to synthesize first-strand cDNA for the TCR alpha and beta chains. To control for contamination, every cDNA library carried two barcodes: a SMART-Mk sample barcode plus Illumina barcodes. TruSeq adapter sequences along with Illumina sample barcodes were introduced in two successive PCR steps. TCR alpha and beta cDNA libraries were sequenced on the Illumina HiSeq platform with custom primers. For the original study's pipeline: MiGEC processed the raw reads to extract unique molecular identifiers, while MiXCR was used to determine the CDR3 positions. Recombination models were inferred per individual with the repgenHMM and IGoR tools using an EM algorithm. Shared clonotypes were analyzed with the tcR package in R, and sharing was normalized by the product of cloneset sizes. Out-of-frame nonproductive sequences were analyzed to study raw recombination free of thymic and clonal selection effects. TCRdb reworked the public reads: Q25 trimming with fastp, MiXCR clone assembly, productive beta chains retained. Every entry covers one CDR3 protein and lists the most common genes and DNA from its rows. It is TCRdb's table, rather than the study itself, that gives the V and J calls and clone size. The sample table holds under 1 million distinct CDR3 sequences, of which roughly an eighth were seen once. The top ten clones comprise roughly 1.5% of the sample.

Only healthy Caucasian donors were included. The twin cohort comprised three pairs of female monozygotic twins, all aged about 18 to 30 years. Peripheral blood mononuclear cells were used as the source from which RNA for TCR libraries was isolated. At the junction V is shortened by 3 bases and J by 6 bases, with 9 bases in between. Taken from cysteine to phenylalanine, the CDR3 has 13 residues. The read is trimmed to its CDR3 DNA, 39 bases read in frame from base 1. These data were also reused for a study on yellow fever vaccine responses in identical twins. Taken from the second paper: According to the authors, in identical twins the way T cells responded to vaccination appeared partly convergent and partly personalized. Focusing on identical twins, the study followed the T cell clones that responded to the vaccine, and did so with precision.

The sequenced material came from PBMCs. The rearranged chain carries TRBV12-3 or TRBV12-4 and TRBJ1-3; the D segment cannot be called with confidence. The TCR comes from a woman between 18 and 30 years old in good health. In nucleotide form, the sequence is TGTGCCAGCAGTTTCGGACGTATAAACACCATATATTTT. This codes for CASSFGRINTIYF.